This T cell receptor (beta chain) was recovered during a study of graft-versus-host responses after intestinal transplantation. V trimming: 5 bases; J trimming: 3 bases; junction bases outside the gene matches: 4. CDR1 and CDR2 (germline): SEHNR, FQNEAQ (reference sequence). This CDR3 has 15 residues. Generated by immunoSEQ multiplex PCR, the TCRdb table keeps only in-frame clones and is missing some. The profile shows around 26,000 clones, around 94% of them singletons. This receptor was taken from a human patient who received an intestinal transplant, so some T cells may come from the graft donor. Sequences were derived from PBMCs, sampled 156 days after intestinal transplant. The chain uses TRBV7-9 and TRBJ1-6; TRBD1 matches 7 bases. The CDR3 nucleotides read TGTGCCAGCAGCCCTAGGGACAGCTATAATTCACCCCTCCACTTT. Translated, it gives CASSPRDSYNSPLHF.